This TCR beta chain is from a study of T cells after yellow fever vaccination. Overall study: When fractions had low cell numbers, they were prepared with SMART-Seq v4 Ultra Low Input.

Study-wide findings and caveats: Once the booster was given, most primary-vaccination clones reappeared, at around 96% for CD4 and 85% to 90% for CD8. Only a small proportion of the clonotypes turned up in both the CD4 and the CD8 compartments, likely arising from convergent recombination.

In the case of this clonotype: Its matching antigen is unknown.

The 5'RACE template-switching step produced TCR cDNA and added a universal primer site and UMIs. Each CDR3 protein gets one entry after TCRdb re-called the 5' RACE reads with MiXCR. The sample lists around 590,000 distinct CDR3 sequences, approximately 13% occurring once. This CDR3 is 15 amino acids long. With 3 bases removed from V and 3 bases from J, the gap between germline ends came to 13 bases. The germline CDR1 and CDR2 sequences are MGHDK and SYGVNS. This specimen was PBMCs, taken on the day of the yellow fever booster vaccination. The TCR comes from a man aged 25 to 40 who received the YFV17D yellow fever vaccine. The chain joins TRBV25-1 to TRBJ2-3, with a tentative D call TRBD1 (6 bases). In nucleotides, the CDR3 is TGTGCCAGCAGTGAGCTTTGGGGACAAACAGATACGCAGTATTTT. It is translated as CASSELWGQTDTQYF.